This T cell receptor (beta chain) was sequenced during a study of blood T cell repertoires in COVID-19. Study as a whole: Researchers got acute and convalescent COVID-19 samples from the United States, Italy and Spain.

The length of the CDR3 is 11 residues. Germline loops: CDR1 SGHTA, CDR2 FQGNSA. The V end was cut by 5 bases, the J end by 8 bases, with 7 bases between. Allocation to cohorts depended on clinical history reported by the participants. Clones were read by immunoSEQ multiplex PCR, and TCRdb kept only the in-frame ones, dropping some. In the table there are 250,000 to 350,000 clones, nearly 90% of which are singletons. The sequenced sample consisted of PBMCs or T cells enriched from blood (not recorded which). The receptor was isolated from a woman aged 18-29 years with acute COVID-19. The rearrangement joins TRBV7-2 to TRBJ2-1; no definite D call. The CDR3 loop is CASSPSHEQFF. The CDR3 DNA is TGTGCCAGCAGCCCCTCCCATGAGCAGTTCTTC.